This TCR beta chain was captured in a study of T cell clonotyping in hematopoietic cell transplantation. Recipient blood drawn about 28 days pretransplant and days 30, 100, 180 after. Study-level results: After transplant, recipient diversity fell while pathologically expanded clonotypes grew through day 180.

Profiled with immunoSEQ multiplex PCR; TCRdb holds only in-frame clones, not every one. Of some 2,100 clones listed, over 75% are singletons. As concerns this clone: The antigen remains undetermined.

The clonotype originates from a male patient aged 50 or older who had an allogeneic stem cell transplant from a related donor, so the T cells may come from the graft donor. Some clones in this sample may be carry-over from other donors' samples. Sequencing used PBMCs, obtained 100 days after allogeneic stem cell transplant.

CDR3 coding DNA: TGTGCCAGCAGCGTAGCTACCAGCGGGGAGCAGTTCTTC. It yields the protein CASSVATSGEQFF. The J gene is TRBJ2-1, the V gene TRBV9; a possible D gene is TRBD2 (6 bases). CDR3 length equals 13 residues. Trimming cost V 0 bases and J 10 bases, with 11 bases left between them. Germline lookup yields CDR1 SGDLS and CDR2 YYNGEE.